The clone carrying this TCR beta chain was observed a few times. No antigen is known for it. This sample is part of a study of cytomegalovirus exposure and HLA in healthy donors. Primers: 60 Vbeta forward and 13 Jbeta reverse. Measured with immunoSEQ multiplex PCR; TCRdb has only the in-frame clones, and not every one. The table records over 150,000 clones, 60% to 80% of them present only once. Germline-derived CDR1 and CDR2 are MNHEY and SMNVEV (reference sequence). The CDR3 has 19 amino acids. The V end was cut by 6 bases, the J end by 2 bases, with 26 bases between. Findings of the study overall: The likely origin of a cluster of highly shared sequence variants was a sequencing artifact.

The sequenced sample consisted of PBMCs. The genes are TRBV27 and TRBJ1-5; D is possibly TRBD1 (5 bases). This receptor was obtained from a man younger than 30 in good health and CMV-seropositive. As DNA, the CDR3 is TGTGCCAGCAGCCCTCTTGGATTTCACTCCGTAGGGGGCAATCAGCCCCAGCATTTT. As protein: CASSPLGFHSVGGNQPQHF.